The clone carrying this TCR beta chain has a handful of counts. The antigen is unknown. This entry comes from a study of T cell repertoires in cytomegalovirus infection. Across the study: Peptides in the study included HLA-C-restricted and HLA-B-restricted CMV epitopes. Through public TCR beta signatures, both CMV infection and matching HLA type were indicated. General study findings and limits: Summed public TCR beta family frequency identified CMV carriers bearing the relevant HLA. Within the response measured ex vivo, HLA-C-restricted CMV-specific TCR beta clonotypes were dominant.

TCRdb recomputed calls from the reads with MiXCR, one row per CDR3 protein. This table holds roughly 120,000 distinct CDR3 sequences, about 31% found once. This TCR came from a human donor in good health (CMV status not recorded). Some clones in this sample may be carry-over from other donors' samples. The sequencing here drew on CD8+ T cells from cultured PBMCs, taken from culture after CMV antigen stimulation.

The CDR3 protein is CASSLTGVGTGELFF. DNA for the CDR3: TGTGCCAGCAGCCTTACAGGGGTGGGGACCGGGGAGCTGTTTTTT. The rearrangement uses TRBV13 and TRBJ2-2; 7 bases match TRBD1. CDR3 length equals 15 residues. V lost 5 bases and J lost 5; bases outside the gene matches: 8. Germline CDR1 and CDR2: PRHDT and FYEKMQ (reference sequence).